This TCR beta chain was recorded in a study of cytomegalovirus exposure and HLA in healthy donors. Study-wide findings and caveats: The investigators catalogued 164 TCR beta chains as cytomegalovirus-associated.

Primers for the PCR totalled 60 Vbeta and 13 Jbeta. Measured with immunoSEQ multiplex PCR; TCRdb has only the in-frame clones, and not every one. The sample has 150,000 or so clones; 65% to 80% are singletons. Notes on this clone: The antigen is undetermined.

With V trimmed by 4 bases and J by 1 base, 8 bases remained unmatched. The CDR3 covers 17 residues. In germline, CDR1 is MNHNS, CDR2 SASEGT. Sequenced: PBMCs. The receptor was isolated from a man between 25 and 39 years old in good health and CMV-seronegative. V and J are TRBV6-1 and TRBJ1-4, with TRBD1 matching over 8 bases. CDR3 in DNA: TGTGCCAGCAGTGTCGGAAGTGGGACAGGAACTAATGAAAAACTGTTTTTT. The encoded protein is CASSVGSGTGTNEKLFF.